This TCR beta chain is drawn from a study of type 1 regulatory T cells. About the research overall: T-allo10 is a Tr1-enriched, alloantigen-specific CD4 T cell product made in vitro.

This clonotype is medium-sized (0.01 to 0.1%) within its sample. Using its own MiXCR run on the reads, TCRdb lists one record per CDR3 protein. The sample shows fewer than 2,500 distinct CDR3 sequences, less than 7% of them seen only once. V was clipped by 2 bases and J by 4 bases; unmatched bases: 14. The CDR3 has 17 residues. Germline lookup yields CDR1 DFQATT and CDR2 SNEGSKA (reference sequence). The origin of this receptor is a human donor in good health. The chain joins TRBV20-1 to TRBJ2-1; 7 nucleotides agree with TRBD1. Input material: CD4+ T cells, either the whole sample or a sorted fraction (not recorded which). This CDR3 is CSARPEGADSTYNEQFF. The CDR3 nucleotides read TGCAGTGCTAGACCTGAGGGGGCTGACTCCACTTACAATGAGCAGTTCTTC.